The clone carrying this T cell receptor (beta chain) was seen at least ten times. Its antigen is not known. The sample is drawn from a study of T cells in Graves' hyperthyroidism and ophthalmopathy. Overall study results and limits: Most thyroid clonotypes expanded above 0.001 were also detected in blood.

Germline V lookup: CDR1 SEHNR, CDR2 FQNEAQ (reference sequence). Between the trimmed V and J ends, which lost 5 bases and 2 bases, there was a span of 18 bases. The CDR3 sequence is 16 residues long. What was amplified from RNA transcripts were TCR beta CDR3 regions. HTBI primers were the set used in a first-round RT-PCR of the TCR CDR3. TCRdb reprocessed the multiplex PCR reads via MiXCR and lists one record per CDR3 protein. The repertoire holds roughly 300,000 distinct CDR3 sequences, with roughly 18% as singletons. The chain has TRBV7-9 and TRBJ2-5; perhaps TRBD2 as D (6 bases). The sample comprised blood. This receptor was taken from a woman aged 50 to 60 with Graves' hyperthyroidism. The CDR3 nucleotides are TGTGCCAGCAGCCCAGTGCGGGGTCCCAAACAAGAGACCCAGTACTTC. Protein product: CASSPVRGPKQETQYF.